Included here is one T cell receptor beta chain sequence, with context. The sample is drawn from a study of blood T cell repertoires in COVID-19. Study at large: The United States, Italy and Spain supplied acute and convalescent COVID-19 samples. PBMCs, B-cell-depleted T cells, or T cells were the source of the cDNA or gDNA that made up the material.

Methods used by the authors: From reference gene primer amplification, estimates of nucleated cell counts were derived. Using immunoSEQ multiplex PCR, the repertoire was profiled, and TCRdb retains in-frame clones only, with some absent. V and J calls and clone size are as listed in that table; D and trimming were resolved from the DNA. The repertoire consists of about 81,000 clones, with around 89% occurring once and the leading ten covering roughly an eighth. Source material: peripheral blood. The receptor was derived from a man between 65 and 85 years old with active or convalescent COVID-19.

The CDR3 region is CASSPRTGTEAFF. The DNA for the CDR3 is TGCGCCAGCAGCCCCCGGACGGGGACTGAAGCTTTCTTT. The chain has TRBV4-1 and TRBJ1-1; D unclear. Germline CDR1 reads MGHRA; CDR2 reads YSYEKL. This CDR3 contains 13 residues. The V end lost 4 bases, the J end lost 5 bases, and 11 bases lay between the germline ends.